Presented here are 21 T cell receptor beta chains from one specimen sequenced in a study of blood T cell repertoires in COVID-19. This table comes from immunoSEQ multiplex PCR, and its TCRdb copy is limited to in-frame clones, with some not included. The data show 150,000 to 250,000 clones, 90% to 95% seen once. The specimen sequenced was peripheral blood. These receptors were collected from a man aged 25 to 40 with COVID-19, enrolled during active disease.

The rearrangement links TRBV3-1 (or the pseudogene TRBV3-2) to TRBJ2-7; no reliable D call. Germline assignment: CDR1 LGHDT and CDR2 YNNKEL (reference sequence). V was cut by 4 bases and J by 3 bases, with 7 bases left in between. This CDR3 is built from 12 residues. The CDR3 protein is CASSRLSYEQYF. CDR3 sequence (DNA): TGTGCCAGCAGCCGCCTCAGCTACGAGCAGTACTTC.

The chain is built from TRBV6-6 and TRBJ1-5; TRBD1 aligns across 7 bases. After removal of 6 bases from V and 7 bases from J, the junction contained 9 bases not matched to a gene. The germline V gene has CDR1 MNHNY and CDR2 SVGAGI (reference sequence). The CDR3 runs 14 residues. The CDR3 here is CASRDHRGGQPQHF. In DNA form, the CDR3 reads TGTGCCAGCAGGGACCACAGGGGTGGACAGCCCCAGCATTTT.

V is TRBV3-1 (or the pseudogene TRBV3-2) and J is TRBJ1-4, with a tentative D call TRBD1 (6 bases). The V gene lost 1 base and the J gene lost 12 bases, with 15 bases spanning the gap. The CDR3 totals 14 residues. Germline values: CDR1 LGHDT, CDR2 YNNKEL (reference sequence). The CDR3 spells CASSQVRQVGELFF. CDR3 bases: TGTGCCAGCAGCCAAGTAAGACAGGTCGGGGAACTGTTTTTT.

This chain links TRBV4-2 with TRBJ1-5; 7 bases map to TRBD1. CDR1 is LGHNA, CDR2 YNFKEQ, per germline. The trim removed 0 bases at V and 6 bases at J, leaving 5 bases unmatched. The CDR3 is 15 amino acids. CDR3 sequence: CASSQDLKGAQPQHF. In nucleotides, the CDR3 is TGTGCCAGCAGCCAAGATCTCAAGGGGGCTCAGCCCCAGCATTTT.

CDR3: CASSLAGRGLANTGELFF. CDR3 sequence (DNA): TGTGCCAGCAGCTTGGCCGGTAGGGGGCTTGCGAACACCGGGGAGCTGTTTTTT. V gene TRBV5-4 combines with J gene TRBJ2-2; 7 bases agree with TRBD1. This CDR3 comprises 18 residues. Losses at the gene ends were 0 bases for V and 0 bases for J; bases not matched to a gene: 8. CDR1 is SGHNT, CDR2 YYREEE, per germline (reference sequence).

With regard to this clone: At the DNA level, this CDR3 is encoded by other sequences in the same sample as well. The chain carries TRBV19 and TRBJ1-5; 8 bases are a match to TRBD1. The J segment lost 5 bases and the V segment lost 8 bases, leaving 8 bases of the junction unmatched. Germline lookup yields CDR1 LNHDA and CDR2 SQIVND (reference sequence). The CDR3 covers 14 residues. CDR3 DNA sequence: TGTGCCAGTTCTGGAACAGGGGGAGATCAGCCCCAGCATTTT. Translated: CASSGTGGDQPQHF.

The chain employs TRBV11-3 and TRBJ2-3; D perhaps matches TRBD1 (5 bases). V gave up 6 bases and J gave up 2 bases, with 9 bases separating them. The CDR3 contains 13 residues. Looked up from germline, CDR1 is SGHNT and CDR2 is YENEEA. The CDR3 reads CASSVGATDTQYF. Here the CDR3 DNA reads TGTGCCAGCAGTGTAGGGGCCACAGATACGCAGTATTTT. Complete variable domain (other parts from reference TRBV11-3 and TRBJ2-3): EAGVVQSPRYKIIEKKQPVAFWCNPISGHNTLYWYLQNLGQGPELLIRYENEEAVDDSQLPKDRFSAERLKGVDSTLKIQPAELGDSAVYLCASSVGATDTQYFGPGTRLTVL.

This chain links TRBV9 with TRBJ1-2; 12 nucleotides match TRBD1. There are 16 residues in the CDR3. V was clipped by 3 bases and J by 6 bases; unmatched bases: 9. The germline CDR1 and CDR2 sequences are SGDLS and YYNGEE. CDR3 coding DNA: TGTGCCAGCAGCGCGCATGGGACAGGGGGCAGCGATGGCTACACCTTC. Its protein product is CASSAHGTGGSDGYTF.

The chain combines TRBV10-2 with TRBJ1-1, with D possibly being TRBD1 (5 bases). Germline assignment: CDR1 WSHSY and CDR2 SAAADI. The CDR3 covers 17 residues. V was cut by 2 bases and J by 3 bases, with 19 bases left in between. CDR3 sequence (DNA): TGCGCCAGCAGTGAGGGGCATCAGGGAGGTGTGGACACTGAAGCTTTCTTT. It is translated as CASSEGHQGGVDTEAFF.

The chain employs TRBV5-1 and TRBJ2-3; 10 positions match TRBD2. CDR1 and CDR2 from the germline V gene are SGHRS and YFSETQ. The junction had 8 bases not matched to a gene; V was cut back by 4 bases and J by 0 bases. The CDR3 extends over 17 amino acids. CDR3 DNA: TGCGCCAGCAGCCCGCGGACTAGCGGCTCTAGCACAGATACGCAGTATTTT. Its translation: CASSPRTSGSSTDTQYF.

CDR3 in amino acids: CASSPEGSRQFF. The CDR3 DNA reads TGTGCCAGCAGCCCGGAGGGGAGCAGGCAGTTCTTC. The chain carries TRBV11-2 and TRBJ2-1; possible D gene TRBD2, 6 bases. V lost 5 bases, J lost 12 bases, and 14 bases lay in between. This CDR3 is 12 amino acids long. CDR1 is SGHAT and CDR2 is FQNNGV in the germline V gene.

The chain couples TRBV6-1 to TRBJ2-3; D ambiguous. The germline CDR1 and CDR2 sequences are MNHNS and SASEGT. This CDR3 is built from 16 residues. With 0 bases removed from V and 2 bases from J, the gap between germline ends came to 12 bases. In nucleotides, the CDR3 is TGTGCCAGCAGTGAAGCATTGAGCTTCCCCACAGATACGCAGTATTTT. This translates into CASSEALSFPTDTQYF.

The chain employs TRBV11-2 and TRBJ1-6; D call uncertain. Germline-derived CDR1 and CDR2 are SGHAT and FQNNGV. V lost 1 base, J lost 1 base, and 11 bases lay in between. The CDR3 totals 17 residues. CDR3 protein: CASSLATFGSYNSPLHF. As DNA, the CDR3 is TGTGCCAGCAGCTTAGCGACTTTTGGGTCCTATAATTCACCCCTCCACTTT. Together with reference TRBV11-2 and TRBJ1-6, the CDR3 gives the full variable domain: EAGVAQSPRYKIIEKRQSVAFWCNPISGHATLYWYQQILGQGPKLLIQFQNNGVVDDSQLPKDRFSAERLKGVDSTLKIQPAKLEDSAVYLCASSLATFGSYNSPLHFGNGTRLTVT.

The rearrangement uses TRBV19 and TRBJ2-7, with 9 nucleotides matching TRBD2. With V trimmed by 5 bases and J by 3 bases, 8 bases remained unmatched. This CDR3 has 15 amino acids. Looked up from germline, CDR1 is LNHDA and CDR2 is SQIVND (reference sequence). This CDR3 is CASSLRTSANYEQYF. The CDR3 DNA reads as TGTGCCAGTAGTCTTCGGACTAGCGCAAACTACGAGCAGTACTTC.

The J gene is TRBJ1-1, the V gene TRBV13; D is unresolved. This CDR3 spans 15 amino acids. Germline V CDR1 and CDR2: PRHDT, FYEKMQ (reference sequence). Trimming cost V 4 bases and J 0 bases, with 12 bases left between them. CDR3 loop: CASSSPRMLNTEAFF. In nucleotides, the CDR3 is TGTGCCAGCAGCTCCCCCAGGATGCTGAACACTGAAGCTTTCTTT.

The chain employs TRBV19 and TRBJ2-1; 9 nucleotides match TRBD1. Trimming took 7 bases from V and 6 from J; bases not matched to a gene: 10. The CDR3 contains 15 residues. Germline values: CDR1 LNHDA, CDR2 SQIVND (reference sequence). CDR3 loop: CASTAGQGPFNEQFF. The CDR3 nucleotides are TGTGCCAGTACCGCGGGACAGGGCCCGTTCAATGAGCAGTTCTTC.

The chain has TRBV4-1 and TRBJ2-5, with D tentatively TRBD2 (5 bases). V gave up 0 bases and J gave up 4 bases, with 6 bases separating them. Germline V lookup: CDR1 MGHRA, CDR2 YSYEKL. CDR3 length: 13 residues. CDR3 bases: TGCGCCAGCAGCCAAGATCGGGGAGAGACCCAGTACTTC. Its protein product is CASSQDRGETQYF.

The chain is built from TRBV5-5 and TRBJ2-1; 14 bases fit TRBD2. The V gene end was trimmed by 4 bases and the J gene end by 3 bases; junction bases not matched to a gene: 3. The CDR3 has 16 amino acids. Germline V gene lookup returns CDR1 SGHKS and CDR2 YYEKEE (reference sequence). CDR3 sequence (DNA): TGTGCCAGCAGCAGGACTAGCGGGGGGTACTACAATGAGCAGTTCTTC. Its protein is CASSRTSGGYYNEQFF.

This clone has only a few counts. V gene TRBV7-9 combines with J gene TRBJ1-4; the D is unclear. The V end lost 3 bases, the J end lost 4 bases, and 15 bases lay between the germline ends. CDR3 size: 16 residues. The V gene's germline CDR1 is SEHNR and CDR2 FQNEAQ (reference sequence). This CDR3 reads CASSLGRGVSNEKLFF. The CDR3 DNA sequence: TGTGCCAGCAGCTTGGGCCGGGGAGTAAGTAATGAAAAACTGTTTTTT.

V is TRBV7-7 and J is TRBJ2-3, with TRBD2 matching over 12 bases. The CDR3 extends over 15 amino acids. V lost 5 bases to trimming and J lost 4 bases; unmatched junction nucleotides: 4. Germline CDR1 reads SSHAT; CDR2 reads FNYEAQ (reference sequence). This chain's CDR3 is CASSRGTSGSDTQYF. In DNA, the CDR3 is TGTGCCAGCAGCCGCGGGACTAGCGGGTCAGATACGCAGTATTTT.

This chain uses TRBV10-3 with TRBJ1-1; D is unclear. V lost 0 bases to trimming and J lost 4 bases, with 12 bases between them. There are 15 residues in the CDR3. Germline CDR1 is ENHRY and CDR2 is SYGVKD. The chain's CDR3 is CAISESRPRSTEAFF. CDR3 nucleotides: TGTGCCATCAGTGAGTCCAGACCGAGGTCCACTGAAGCTTTCTTT.